Listed here are 27 T cell receptor beta chains from one sample, sequenced in a study of regulatory T cells in long-lasting Graves disease. Investigators prepared the TCR beta libraries by applying iRepertoire HTBI primers and Arm-PCR of CDR3 regions. Using its own MiXCR run on the multiplex PCR reads, TCRdb lists one record per CDR3 protein. The sample has around 400,000 distinct CDR3 sequences, 20% to 25% seen once. As to time point: persistent/refractory GD, antithyroid drugs over 5 years with positive TRAb. Extracted RNA from PBMCs served as the source of the TCR library. Source: peripheral blood mononuclear cells (PBMCs), taken when the disease was refractory, from a patient treated with antithyroid drugs. The receptors stem from a woman in her thirties or forties with Graves disease.

The chain links TRBV27 to TRBJ2-1; D gene ambiguous. CDR3 length: 12 amino acids. V lost 6 bases to trimming and J lost 6 bases, with 9 bases between them. Germline CDR1 MNHEY, CDR2 SMNVEV (reference sequence). The CDR3 region has the DNA TGTGCCAGCAGCGGACCCGGCAATGAGCAGTTCTTC. Its protein is CASSGPGNEQFF.

This sequence joins TRBV3-1 and TRBJ2-2, with 13 bases matching TRBD2. With 4 bases clipped from V and 5 bases from J, the junction kept 4 bases outside the gene matches. The length of the CDR3 is 16 residues. Germline-derived CDR1 and CDR2 are LGHDT and YNNKEL (reference sequence). For the CDR3, the DNA is TGTGCCAGCAGCCTAGGGACTAGCGGGATTACCGGGGAGCTGTTTTTT. Protein sequence: CASSLGTSGITGELFF.

This clonotype has at least ten counts. The CDR3 region is CASSKDNTEAFF. The CDR3 DNA is TGTGCCAGCAGCAAGGATAACACTGAAGCTTTCTTT. This rearrangement joins TRBV4-2 to TRBJ1-1; D ambiguous. CDR3 size: 12 residues. The V gene lost 5 bases and the J gene lost 2 bases, with 6 bases spanning the gap. CDR1 is LGHNA, CDR2 YNFKEQ, per germline.

There are a few counts of this clonotype. J is TRBJ1-1 and V is TRBV9; 7 bases are a match to TRBD1. V was clipped by 0 bases and J by 4 bases; unmatched bases: 3. Germline CDR1 is SGDLS and CDR2 is YYNGEE. This CDR3 comprises 14 residues. CDR3: CASSVGQGFTEAFF. Here the CDR3 DNA reads TGTGCCAGCAGCGTAGGACAGGGTTTCACTGAAGCTTTCTTT. Complete variable domain (other parts from reference TRBV9 and TRBJ1-1): DSGVTQTPKHLITATGQRVTLRCSPRSGDLSVYWYQQSLDQGLQFLIQYYNGEERAKGNILERFSAQQFPDLHSELNLSSLELGDSALYFCASSVGQGFTEAFFGQGTRLTVV.

The chain employs TRBV19 and TRBJ1-5, with 8 positions matching TRBD1. The junction had 7 bases not matched to a gene; V was cut back by 5 bases and J by 4 bases. Per the germline V gene, CDR1 is LNHDA and CDR2 is SQIVND (reference sequence). The CDR3 runs to 15 residues. The CDR3 sequence: CASSSRTGLNQPQHF. As DNA, the CDR3 is TGTGCCAGTAGTTCCCGGACAGGGCTAAATCAGCCCCAGCATTTT. The full variable domain, completed using reference TRBV19 and TRBJ1-5, is DGGITQSPKYLFRKEGQNVTLSCEQNLNHDAMYWYRQDPGQGLRLIYYSQIVNDFQKGDIAEGYSVSREKKESFPLTVTSAQKNPTAFYLCASSSRTGLNQPQHFGDGTRLSIL.

DNA for the CDR3: TGCAGTGCCAGTACGGGAGGGCCCTACAATGAGCAGTTCTTC. Its protein is CSASTGGPYNEQFF. This chain links TRBV20-1 with TRBJ2-1, with 8 bases lining up with TRBD2. The V gene's germline CDR1 is DFQATT and CDR2 SNEGSKA (reference sequence). With V trimmed by 6 bases and J by 2 bases, 6 bases remained unmatched. The CDR3 spans 14 residues.

This clonotype was observed at least ten times. The V call is TRBV6-1, the J call TRBJ1-4; 8 positions match TRBD1. The CDR3 contains 14 residues. V lost 3 bases to trimming and J lost 7 bases; unmatched junction nucleotides: 4. CDR1 is MNHNS, CDR2 SASEGT, per germline. The CDR3 loop is CASSDRQGIEKLFF. The CDR3, as DNA: TGTGCCAGCAGTGATAGACAGGGGATTGAAAAACTGTTTTTT.

This sequence joins TRBV7-9 and TRBJ2-7, with D uncertain. The CDR3 contains 13 residues. CDR1 and CDR2 from the germline V gene are SEHNR and FQNEAQ (reference sequence). The germline V and J ends were trimmed by 5 bases and 2 bases, with 10 bases remaining between them. The CDR3 DNA follows: TGTGCCAGCAGCCAGAATCCTACCTACGAGCAGTACTTC. Encoded protein: CASSQNPTYEQYF.

In its sample, this clonotype was seen many times. The chain combines TRBV27 with TRBJ2-7; 7 nucleotides match TRBD2. The length of the CDR3 is 15 residues. Germline CDR1 reads MNHEY; CDR2 reads SMNVEV (reference sequence). With 5 bases clipped from V and 5 bases from J, the junction kept 12 bases outside the gene matches. The CDR3: CASSPSPGLLHEQYF. CDR3 nucleotides: TGTGCCAGCAGTCCCTCACCGGGACTACTTCACGAGCAGTACTTC.

This clonotype appeared many times. The CDR3 sequence is CASSELGLSNYGYTF. For the CDR3, the DNA is TGTGCCAGCAGCGAATTGGGACTGTCTAACTATGGCTACACCTTC. The chain links TRBV28 to TRBJ1-2; a weak D match, TRBD1 (5 bases). Germline assignment: CDR1 MDHEN and CDR2 SYDVKM. The ends were cut back, 6 bases at V and 0 bases at J, with 14 bases in the middle. The CDR3 extends over 15 amino acids.

V gene TRBV6-1 combines with J gene TRBJ2-2, with D perhaps being TRBD1 or TRBD2 (5 bases each). This CDR3 is built from 11 residues. Germline values: CDR1 MNHNS, CDR2 SASEGT. With 10 bases removed from V and 5 bases from J, the gap between germline ends came to 8 bases. The CDR3 DNA is TGTGCCACCGGGGCGACCGGGGAGCTGTTTTTT. This encodes CATGATGELFF.

The chain is built from TRBV6-1 and TRBJ2-2; D call uncertain. V lost 6 bases to trimming and J lost 6 bases, with 8 bases between them. Looked up from germline, CDR1 is MNHNS and CDR2 is SASEGT. The CDR3 covers 12 residues. The chain's CDR3 is CASRVEAGELFF. CDR3 nucleotides: TGTGCCAGCAGGGTCGAGGCCGGGGAGCTGTTTTTT.

This clonotype was found a few times. The gene calls are TRBV6-2 or TRBV6-3 and TRBJ2-7; 9 bases match TRBD1. The CDR3 is 15 amino acids. Germline V gene sequence: CDR1 MNHEY, CDR2 SVGEGT. V trimming: 10 bases; J trimming: 5 bases; junction bases outside the gene matches: 15. The CDR3 DNA is TGTGCCACCAAAAGGACCAGACAGGGGGGCCACGAGCAGTACTTC. Encoded protein: CATKRTRQGGHEQYF.

This clonotype was found many times. The chain couples TRBV6-1 to TRBJ2-7; 12 bases are a match to TRBD2. Losses at the gene ends were 3 bases for V and 5 bases for J; bases not matched to a gene: 5. Germline CDR1 is MNHNS and CDR2 is SASEGT. CDR3 length equals 15 residues. The chain's CDR3 is CASSEWTSGMNEQYF. Written as DNA, the CDR3 is TGTGCCAGCAGTGAGTGGACTAGCGGGATGAACGAGCAGTACTTC.

V gene TRBV7-9 combines with J gene TRBJ1-1; unclear D gene. The CDR3 length is 15 residues. The germline V gene has CDR1 SEHNR and CDR2 FQNEAQ (reference sequence). Trimming cost V 0 bases and J 0 bases, with 8 bases left between them. The CDR3 DNA is TGTGCCAGCAGCTTAGCTGAGGGTTTGAACACTGAAGCTTTCTTT. Translated, it gives CASSLAEGLNTEAFF.

This clonotype was observed a handful of times. The chain combines TRBV27 with TRBJ2-2; D is uncertain. The V end lost 4 bases, the J end lost 9 bases, and 15 bases lay between the germline ends. The CDR3 runs to 14 residues. From germline, CDR1 is MNHEY and CDR2 SMNVEV (reference sequence). This CDR3 is CASSSRPESWELFF. CDR3 bases: TGTGCCAGCAGTTCCCGCCCCGAGTCCTGGGAGCTGTTTTTT.

This clonotype was seen many times. This chain uses TRBV2 with TRBJ2-7; 11 nucleotides match TRBD2. The CDR3 is made up of 13 amino acids. Trimming took 7 bases from V and 4 from J; bases not matched to a gene: 3. Germline V gene lookup returns CDR1 SNHLY and CDR2 FYNNEI. In DNA, the CDR3 is TGTGCCAGCAAGGGACTAGCGGCATACGAGCAGTACTTC. Its translation is CASKGLAAYEQYF.

This clonotype showed up many times. This chain links TRBV28 with TRBJ2-7; maybe TRBD1 (6 bases). The CDR3 has 17 residues. Germline lookup yields CDR1 MDHEN and CDR2 SYDVKM. V lost 5 bases to trimming and J lost 4 bases, with 24 bases between them. The CDR3 sequence: CASSPFNRDLSMYEQYF. CDR3 sequence (DNA): TGTGCCAGCAGTCCTTTTAACAGGGATCTGTCTATGTACGAGCAGTACTTC.

This chain joins TRBV12-3 or TRBV12-4 and TRBJ1-4; tentatively, D is TRBD1 (6 bases). Trimming took off 6 bases at V and 7 bases at J, with 9 bases between the two ends. The CDR3 covers 12 residues. The CDR3 protein is CASSRDIEKLFF. DNA for the CDR3: TGTGCCAGCAGCCGGGACATTGAAAAACTGTTTTTT.

The sample holds many counts of this clonotype. The DNA of the CDR3 is TGTGCCAGCAGTTTCCCCGGACAGGGGAATGAAAAACTGTTTTTT. Translating gives CASSFPGQGNEKLFF. The chain combines TRBV28 with TRBJ1-4; TRBD1 aligns across 9 bases. CDR1 and CDR2 (germline): MDHEN, SYDVKM. The CDR3 sequence is 15 residues long. V was clipped by 3 bases and J by 5 bases; unmatched bases: 4. The full variable domain, in which reference TRBV28 and TRBJ1-4 provide the parts outside the CDR3, is DVKVTQSSRYLVKRTGEKVFLECVQDMDHENMFWYRQDPGLGLRLIYFSYDVKMKEKGDIPEGYSVSREKKERFSLILESASTNQTSMYLCASSFPGQGNEKLFFGSGTQLSVL.

Many counts were recorded for this clonotype. The V and J genes are TRBV12-3 or TRBV12-4 and TRBJ1-1; no firm D call. V shed 6 bases and J shed 3 bases, with 11 bases lying between them. The CDR3 length is 13 residues. The DNA for the CDR3 is TGTGCCAGCAGCCCGAATGAAGACACTGAAGCTTTCTTT. It translates to CASSPNEDTEAFF.

This clonotype was observed at least ten times. The rearrangement links TRBV4-1 to TRBJ2-7; D is unresolved. The V end lost 0 bases, the J end lost 7 bases, and 10 bases lay between the germline ends. Per germline, CDR1 MGHRA and CDR2 YSYEKL. This CDR3 has 13 amino acids. CDR3 region: CASSQDRLGEQYF. DNA of the CDR3: TGCGCCAGCAGCCAAGATAGGCTGGGGGAGCAGTACTTC.

The chain carries TRBV30 and TRBJ1-6; tentatively, D is TRBD1 (6 bases). The CDR3 runs to 12 residues. Germline values: CDR1 GTSNPN, CDR2 SVGIG (reference sequence). The V end was cut by 4 bases, the J end by 8 bases, with 9 bases between. This chain's CDR3 is CAWTGVDSPLHF. The CDR3 nucleotides are TGTGCCTGGACAGGGGTGGATTCACCCCTCCACTTT.

The V gene is TRBV9, the J gene TRBJ2-7; 8 bases match TRBD1. CDR1 SGDLS and CDR2 YYNGEE come from the germline V gene. V lost 0 bases, J lost 4 bases, and 3 bases stayed unmatched. This CDR3 has 14 residues. CDR3 coding DNA: TGTGCCAGCAGCGTAGGAGGACAGGGTTACGAGCAGTACTTC. This gives the protein CASSVGGQGYEQYF.

This clonotype was seen ten or more times. DNA for the CDR3: TGTGCCAGCGGGGACGGGGGAGAAAGCAATCAGCCCCAGCATTTT. Translating gives CASGDGGESNQPQHF. This rearrangement joins TRBV2 to TRBJ1-5; a possible D gene is TRBD1 (5 bases). In germline, CDR1 is SNHLY, CDR2 FYNNEI. The V gene lost 8 bases and the J gene lost 1 base, with 15 bases spanning the gap. The CDR3 consists of 15 residues.

A few counts support this clonotype. V is TRBV12-3 or TRBV12-4 and J is TRBJ2-1; weak D call: TRBD2 (5 bases). Trimming pared 7 bases from V and 4 bases from J, leaving 14 bases between. The CDR3 extends over 14 amino acids. CDR3 protein: CASTPGDHYNEQFF. The DNA of the CDR3 is TGTGCCAGCACCCCCGGGGATCATTACAATGAGCAGTTCTTC.

This clonotype was counted a few times. This sequence joins TRBV19 and TRBJ1-5; D might be TRBD1 (5 bases). Trimming removed 5 bases at V and 9 bases at J, with 26 bases between. The CDR3 length is 17 residues. Germline V gene data show CDR1 as LNHDA and CDR2 as SQIVND (reference sequence). The CDR3 DNA reads as TGTGCCAGTAGTGCAGACACCGGGACCGTCGGAAGGCGGCCCCAGCATTTT. Encoded protein: CASSADTGTVGRRPQHF. The full variable domain, in which reference TRBV19 and TRBJ1-5 provide the parts outside the CDR3, is DGGITQSPKYLFRKEGQNVTLSCEQNLNHDAMYWYRQDPGQGLRLIYYSQIVNDFQKGDIAEGYSVSREKKESFPLTVTSAQKNPTAFYLCASSADTGTVGRRPQHFGDGTRLSIL.